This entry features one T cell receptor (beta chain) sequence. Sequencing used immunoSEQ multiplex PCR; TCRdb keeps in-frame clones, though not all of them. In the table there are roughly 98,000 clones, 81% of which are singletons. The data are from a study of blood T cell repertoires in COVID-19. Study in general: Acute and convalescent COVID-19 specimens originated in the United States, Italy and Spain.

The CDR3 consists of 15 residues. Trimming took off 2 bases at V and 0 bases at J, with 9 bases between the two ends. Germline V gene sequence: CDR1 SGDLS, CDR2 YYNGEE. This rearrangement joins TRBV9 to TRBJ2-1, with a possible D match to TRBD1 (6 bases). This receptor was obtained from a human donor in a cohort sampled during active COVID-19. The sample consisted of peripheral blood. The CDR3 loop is CASSVSGASYNEQFF. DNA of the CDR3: TGTGCCAGCAGCGTTTCAGGGGCCTCCTACAATGAGCAGTTCTTC.